The clone carrying this TCR beta chain showed up many times. From approximately 400 ng of RNA, a library with molecular barcoded alpha/delta and beta/gamma adaptors was made. TCRdb independently ran MiXCR on the reads; one entry per CDR3 protein. The sample contains 90,000 to 95,000 distinct CDR3 sequences, about 22% of which appear only once. This specimen comes from a study of read filtering for tumor transcriptome and immune sequencing. The sequencing input was a population of CD138-negative cells sorted from bone marrow. The sequence was collected from a donor older than 35 with multiple myeloma.

For the CDR3, the DNA is TGTGCCAGCAGGGGCCCGGGCTCTGGAAACACCATATATTTT. Protein: CASRGPGSGNTIYF. The rearrangement links TRBV28 to TRBJ1-3; no definite D call. The CDR3 has 14 amino acids. V was pared by 6 bases and J by 0 bases, with 9 bases between. CDR1 and CDR2 (germline): MDHEN, SYDVKM.